These T cell receptor beta chains were read from a single sample in a study of metastatic and nonmetastatic thyroid tumors. MiXCR was used by TCRdb to re-call the PCR reads. The sample has under 20,000 clones; roughly 27% are singletons. Input material: blood. These receptors were collected from a male donor with papillary thyroid cancer or a benign thyroid nodule (not recorded which). Some clones in this sample may be carry-over from other donors' samples. Each CDR3 is given with its conserved first and last residue. D genes are given only for firm matches. Clone size is given for some rows only: seen once, a few or many times, or a class if the clone is expanded.

CDR3nt	CDR3aa	v_gene	d_gene	j_gene	abundance
TGTGCCAGCTGTAGGGACAGGGTGGAGACCCAGTACTTC	CASCRDRVETQYF	TRBV5-4	TRBD1	TRBJ2-5	few
TGTGCCAGCAGCCCCCTCGGGGGGTCTGGGGCCAACGTCCTGACTTTC	CASSPLGGSGANVLTF	TRBV11-2	TRBD2	TRBJ2-6	NA
TGCAGTGCAACCCCCCTAGCGGGAGGGCCCCATGAGACCCAGTACTTC	CSATPLAGGPHETQYF	TRBV20-1	TRBD2	TRBJ2-5	medium-sized
TGCGCCAGCAGTGAGTCGATAGCAGGGACGGGAATCAATGAGCAGTTCTTC	CASSESIAGTGINEQFF	TRBV10-1	NA	TRBJ2-1	NA
TGTGCCAGCAGCTCGTACCGGGACGGTCCCTATGGCTACACCTTC	CASSSYRDGPYGYTF	TRBV5-4	NA	TRBJ1-2	many
TGTGCCTGGAGTCCTTATGGCATACCTGGAAACACCATATATTTT	CAWSPYGIPGNTIYF	TRBV30	NA	TRBJ1-3	medium-sized
TGCAGTGCAACCCGGGACAGGGGATACAATGAGCAGTTCTTC	CSATRDRGYNEQFF	TRBV20-1	TRBD1	TRBJ2-1	many
TGTGCCAGCATCTTGGGGTCCCGAACGGTGAATGAGCAGTTCTTC	CASILGSRTVNEQFF	TRBV5-6	NA	TRBJ2-1	NA
TGTGCCAGCAGGGATCGCGGCCTTGGGGAGCTGTTTTTT	CASRDRGLGELFF	TRBV28	NA	TRBJ2-2	few
TGTGCCAGCAGTGAATCTGGGCAGGTGAACACTGAAGCTTTCTTT	CASSESGQVNTEAFF	TRBV2	NA	TRBJ1-1	medium-sized
TGTGCCAGTAGTATAGGTTTCAAGGGTGAATGGTATAGCAATCAGCCCCAGCATTTT	CASSIGFKGEWYSNQPQHF	TRBV19	NA	TRBJ1-5	medium-sized
TGTGCCAGCAGCCCCACCCCCGGGACTACTAGTTACGAGCAGTACTTC	CASSPTPGTTSYEQYF	TRBV5-6	TRBD2	TRBJ2-7	once
TGCAGCGTTGTACCCGGGGCTGGTGGGGAGCTGTTTTTT	CSVVPGAGGELFF	TRBV29-1	NA	TRBJ2-2	many
TGTGCCTGGAGTGGGGACAGGGGCCCGGAGGGCATATATTTT	CAWSGDRGPEGIYF	TRBV30	TRBD1	TRBJ1-3	once
TGCAGTGCTAGAAGTCCCGGGAGTCAAGAGACCCAGTACTTC	CSARSPGSQETQYF	TRBV20-1	NA	TRBJ2-5	NA
TGTGCCAGCAGTCCCACTTCAGGGTCTCTTAGTGAAAAACTGTTTTTT	CASSPTSGSLSEKLFF	TRBV12-3/TRBV12-4	NA	TRBJ1-4	NA
TGTGCCAGCAGCCCAGGACTAGCGGGCCGCAGCTCCTACAATGAGCAGTTCTTC	CASSPGLAGRSSYNEQFF	TRBV9	TRBD2	TRBJ2-1	NA
TGCGCCAGCAGCTTGCCCGTTTATAGCAATCAGCCCCAGCATTTT	CASSLPVYSNQPQHF	TRBV5-1	NA	TRBJ1-5	NA
TGTGCCTGGAGTGTCGGCAGGGGGACTGAAGCTTTCTTT	CAWSVGRGTEAFF	TRBV30	TRBD1	TRBJ1-1	NA
TGCAGTGCTAAGGGTCGATATAGCAATCAGCCCCAGCATTTT	CSAKGRYSNQPQHF	TRBV20-1	NA	TRBJ1-5	NA